The 19 T cell receptor beta chains below all came from one sample that was sequenced in a study of CD8 T cells in ankylosing spondylitis. General study findings and limits: What appeared characteristic of ankylosing spondylitis blood was a TCR beta motif of eight highly homologous variants.

TCRdb redid the calling of the 5' RACE reads with MiXCR, one entry per CDR3 protein. Of approximately 550,000 distinct CDR3 sequences in the sample, roughly 13% were seen once. The antigens these receptors bind are not known. Sequenced material: blood, either unsorted or a sorted T cell fraction (not recorded which). These receptors were taken from a male donor with ankylosing spondylitis.

The table lists this clonotype with many counts. The genes are TRBV7-2 and TRBJ2-1, with D perhaps TRBD2 (6 bases). V lost 7 bases to trimming and J lost 4 bases, with 14 bases between them. The CDR3 loop spans 14 amino acids. Germline CDR1 and CDR2: SGHTA and FQGNSA. Here the CDR3 DNA reads TGTGCCAGCACCACCGGGCGGGATTACAATGAGCAGTTCTTC. It yields the protein CASTTGRDYNEQFF.

This clonotype turned up a few times. This rearrangement joins TRBV6-4 to TRBJ2-1; 13 bases map to TRBD2. This CDR3 is 21 amino acids long. Trimming removed 8 bases from V and 4 bases from J; junction bases left unmatched: 23. Germline V CDR1 and CDR2: MRHNA, SNTAGT. The CDR3 protein is CASRLRLSSGTSGKSYNEQFF. For the CDR3, the DNA is TGTGCCAGCCGGCTTCGGCTTAGCTCCGGGACTAGCGGGAAGAGTTACAATGAGCAGTTCTTC.

The chain has TRBV2 and TRBJ2-3; D unclear. The CDR3 contains 17 residues. Per the germline V gene, CDR1 is SNHLY and CDR2 is FYNNEI. Trimming cost V 6 bases and J 0 bases, with 19 bases left between them. For the CDR3, the DNA is TGTGCCAGCAGAAGAGACGGCGCAGTGGGTAGCACAGATACGCAGTATTTT. Translation: CASRRDGAVGSTDTQYF.

This clonotype was seen only a few times. V and J are TRBV4-1 and TRBJ1-2; TRBD1 matches at 7 bases. The CDR3 runs to 16 residues. Germline lookup yields CDR1 MGHRA and CDR2 YSYEKL. V trimming: 2 bases; J trimming: 8 bases; junction bases outside the gene matches: 14. DNA of the CDR3: TGCGCCAGCAGCCAACCGAGGGACAGCCTACGAGAAGGCTACACCTTC. It yields the protein CASSQPRDSLREGYTF.

This clonotype showed up many times. The chain employs TRBV20-1 and TRBJ1-1; tentatively, D is TRBD1 (5 bases). V lost 5 bases, J lost 0 bases, and 13 bases lay in between. The CDR3 consists of 14 residues. Germline V lookup: CDR1 DFQATT, CDR2 SNEGSKA (reference sequence). CDR3 sequence: CSAYTGTVNTEAFF. CDR3 DNA sequence: TGCAGTGCTTACACCGGGACGGTGAACACTGAAGCTTTCTTT.

The rearrangement joins TRBV5-1 to TRBJ2-5; D ambiguous. The CDR3 loop spans 14 amino acids. Germline CDR1 is SGHRS and CDR2 is YFSETQ. The germline V and J ends were trimmed by 3 bases and 3 bases, with 12 bases remaining between them. In nucleotides, the CDR3 is TGCGCCAGCAGCTCCGAGAGTGGAGAAGAGACCCAGTACTTC. This gives the protein CASSSESGEETQYF. The variable domain in full, with the rest retrieved from reference TRBV5-1 and TRBJ2-5, is KAGVTQTPRYLIKTRGQQVTLSCSPISGHRSVSWYQQTPGQGLQFLFEYFSETQRNKGNFPGRFSGRQFSNSRSEMNVSTLELGDSALYLCASSSESGEETQYFGPGTRLLVL.

This chain joins TRBV20-1 and TRBJ1-2, with 7 bases that match TRBD1. From germline, CDR1 is DFQATT and CDR2 SNEGSKA (reference sequence). There are 12 residues in the CDR3. The V segment lost 5 bases and the J segment 8 bases; nucleotides outside the gene matches: 8. As DNA, the CDR3 is TGCAGTGCTTCTCGGACAGGCGTGGGCTACACCTTC. This codes for CSASRTGVGYTF.

This clonotype was found many times. The chain recombines TRBV12-3 or TRBV12-4 with TRBJ2-3; 8 positions agree with TRBD2. The J segment lost 2 bases and the V segment lost 2 bases, leaving 9 bases of the junction unmatched. The CDR3 has 17 residues. CDR3 sequence: CASSLTSGNGITDTQYF. CDR3 sequence (DNA): TGTGCCAGCAGTTTAACTAGCGGAAACGGAATCACAGATACGCAGTATTTT.

This chain uses TRBV7-9 with TRBJ1-1; D possibly corresponds to TRBD1 (5 bases). The CDR3 consists of 15 residues. The germline V gene has CDR1 SEHNR and CDR2 FQNEAQ (reference sequence). The germline V and J ends were trimmed by 2 bases and 7 bases, with 17 bases remaining between them. CDR3 in amino acids: CASSLTDSRGVEAFF. CDR3 nucleotide sequence: TGTGCCAGCAGCTTAACCGACAGTCGAGGGGTTGAAGCTTTCTTT.

The chain combines TRBV20-1 with TRBJ2-7; D unresolved. Germline CDR1 DFQATT, CDR2 SNEGSKA (reference sequence). The CDR3 extends over 12 amino acids. V was clipped by 2 bases and J by 2 bases, with 7 bases between them. This CDR3 is CSARTDTYEQYV. The CDR3 DNA reads as TGCAGTGCTAGAACAGACACCTACGAGCAGTACGTC.

The V and J genes are TRBV3-1 and TRBJ1-2; D remains ambiguous. The CDR3 has 14 amino acids. The germline gives CDR1 LGHDT, CDR2 YNNKEL (reference sequence). Trimming shortened V by 1 base and J by 5 bases, and 11 bases separated the two germline ends. CDR3 DNA: TGTGCCAGCAGCCAAGGGGGAGACGTTTATGGCTACACCTTC. It codes for CASSQGGDVYGYTF.

This clonotype was picked up a small number of times. The chain combines TRBV27 with TRBJ1-2; D possibly corresponds to TRBD1 (5 bases). Trimming took off 6 bases at V and 4 bases at J, with 18 bases between the two ends. Germline V gene data show CDR1 as MNHEY and CDR2 as SMNVEV (reference sequence). CDR3 size: 15 residues. This CDR3 is CASSANGAQGYGYTF. CDR3 in DNA: TGTGCCAGCAGCGCGAACGGGGCCCAGGGCTATGGCTACACCTTC.

The table lists this clonotype with a few counts. This chain uses TRBV7-9 with TRBJ1-1; 8 bases line up with TRBD1. This CDR3 contains 13 residues. Trimming cost V 4 bases and J 5 bases; bases outside gene matches: 3. Looked up from germline, CDR1 is SEHNR and CDR2 is FQNEAQ (reference sequence). For the CDR3, the DNA is TGTGCCAGCAGCTCCCAGGGGGCAACTGAAGCTTTCTTT. Protein: CASSSQGATEAFF.

This clonotype has just a few counts. CDR3 bases: TGTGCCAGCAGCTTAGCGAGGGGGGCGGAAGGCTACACCTTC. The encoded protein is CASSLARGAEGYTF. The rearrangement uses TRBV7-2 and TRBJ1-2; a possible D gene is TRBD1 (6 bases). Germline V CDR1 and CDR2: SGHTA, FQGNSA. Trimming took off 0 bases at V and 8 bases at J, with 13 bases between the two ends. The CDR3 consists of 14 residues.

This clonotype was seen more than once but under ten times. The chain carries TRBV2 and TRBJ1-5; 8 nucleotides match TRBD1. There are 14 residues in the CDR3. The germline V gene has CDR1 SNHLY and CDR2 FYNNEI. With V trimmed by 6 bases and J by 11 bases, 12 bases remained unmatched. The CDR3, as DNA: TGTGCCAGCAGGAGGGACAGGCCCGGAGATGCCCAGCATTTT. Protein sequence: CASRRDRPGDAQHF.

The chain employs TRBV9 and TRBJ2-1, with 9 bases that match TRBD1. Germline V gene data show CDR1 as SGDLS and CDR2 as YYNGEE. The CDR3 extends over 15 amino acids. J gave up 6 bases and V 4 bases, and 8 bases lay outside the gene matches. CDR3 coding DNA: TGTGCCAGCAGCACCCGGGACAGGGTATTCAATGAGCAGTTCTTC. This encodes CASSTRDRVFNEQFF.

The chain recombines TRBV7-7 with TRBJ2-6; possibly TRBD2 for D (5 bases). The CDR3 runs to 16 residues. Germline V gives CDR1 SSHAT, CDR2 FNYEAQ (reference sequence). Trimming left V 8 bases short and J 2 bases short, with 16 bases between. The DNA of the CDR3 is TGTGCCAGCCCCCTCCCAGGAGGCACTGGGGCCAACGTCCTGACTTTC. It encodes CASPLPGGTGANVLTF.

The V and J genes are TRBV7-9 and TRBJ2-1; D is ambiguous. V lost 5 bases, J lost 12 bases, and 8 bases lay in between. This CDR3 has 10 residues. Germline CDR1 is SEHNR and CDR2 is FQNEAQ (reference sequence). The CDR3 loop reads CASSLSAQFF. The DNA of the CDR3 is TGTGCCAGCAGCCTGTCAGCGCAGTTCTTC.

This chain uses TRBV20-1 with TRBJ2-6; TRBD2 matches at 16 bases. CDR3 size: 20 residues. Germline-derived CDR1 and CDR2 are DFQATT and SNEGSKA (reference sequence). The ends lost 5 bases at V and 0 bases at J; junction bases unmatched: 10. The CDR3 region is CSALRQGLAGGRSGANVLTF. In DNA, the CDR3 is TGCAGTGCTCTCCGACAGGGACTAGCGGGAGGGCGCTCTGGGGCCAACGTCCTGACTTTC.